The rows below give T cell receptor beta chains drawn from one sample of a study of blood T cell repertoires in COVID-19. TCRdb keeps only in-frame clones here, not all; method: immunoSEQ multiplex PCR. The data show about 260,000 clones, around 84% seen once. The sequenced sample was peripheral blood. The receptor source for this set is a woman in her fifties or sixties with COVID-19, enrolled during active disease. The CDR3 runs from the conserved cysteine through the conserved F or W. D genes are given only for firm matches. Only some rows state a clone size, as once, few, many or a class for expanded clones.

TRBJ2-2 | . | TRBV5-4 | . | CASSFAGNTGELFF | TGTGCCAGCAGCTTCGCAGGGAACACCGGGGAGCTGTTTTTT
TRBJ2-1 | . | TRBV3-1/TRBV3-2 | TRBD2 | CASSKPGTSLNEQFF | TGTGCCAGCAGTAAGCCCGGGACTAGCCTCAATGAGCAGTTCTTC
TRBJ1-2 | once | TRBV19 | . | CASSIIGRGDYGYTF | TGTGCCAGTAGTATCATAGGCAGGGGTGACTATGGCTACACCTTC
TRBJ1-3 | . | TRBV3-1/TRBV3-2 | . | CASSPRFLNSGNTIYF | TGTGCCAGCAGCCCTAGGTTCCTGAACTCTGGAAACACCATATATTTT
TRBJ2-1 | once | TRBV11-2 | TRBD2 | CASSLDWLAVSSYNEQFF | TGTGCCAGCAGCTTAGATTGGCTAGCGGTAAGCTCCTACAATGAGCAGTTCTTC
TRBJ1-1 | few | TRBV2 | TRBD1 | CASNFGQGARGEAFF | TGTGCCAGCAATTTCGGACAGGGGGCGAGGGGTGAAGCTTTCTTT
TRBJ2-7 | . | TRBV5-1 | . | CASSSAGTYEQYF | TGCGCCAGCAGCTCCGCCGGGACCTACGAGCAGTACTTC
TRBJ2-1 | . | TRBV7-3 | TRBD2 | CASSLLTSGARGEQFF | TGTGCCAGCAGCTTACTGACTAGCGGGGCACGGGGTGAGCAGTTCTTC
TRBJ1-2 | . | TRBV5-4 | . | CASSFQQGSLEGYTF | TGTGCCAGCAGCTTTCAACAGGGTTCCTTGGAGGGCTACACCTTC
TRBJ1-2 | . | TRBV7-9 | . | CASSLSLSNYGYTF | TGTGCCAGCAGCTTATCACTTAGTAACTATGGCTACACCTTC
TRBJ2-7 | . | TRBV2 | TRBD2 | CASSEERGRYEQYF | TGTGCCAGCAGTGAGGAGCGGGGACGCTACGAGCAGTACTTC
TRBJ2-3 | once | TRBV29-1 | TRBD2 | CSVDGLAGESTDTQYF | TGCAGCGTTGATGGACTAGCGGGAGAAAGCACAGATACGCAGTATTTT
TRBJ2-2 | . | TRBV7-9 | TRBD2 | CASSSSSGISTGELFF | TGTGCCAGCAGCTCCAGTAGCGGGATCAGCACCGGGGAGCTGTTTTTT
TRBJ2-3 | . | TRBV5-1 | TRBD2 | CASSLNPPSGRTDTQYF | TGCGCCAGCAGCTTAAACCCTCCTAGCGGGCGCACAGATACGCAGTATTTT
TRBJ1-1 | . | TRBV5-1 | TRBD1 | CASSWRAGGTEAFF | TGCGCCAGCAGCTGGCGGGCAGGGGGAACTGAAGCTTTCTTT
TRBJ2-7 | once | TRBV12-5 | . | CASGGRRTLPYEQYF | TGTGCTAGTGGCGGTCGGAGGACCCTGCCCTACGAGCAGTACTTC
TRBJ1-3 | . | TRBV9 | TRBD1 | CASSVNSGTVSGNTIYF | TGTGCCAGCAGCGTAAACTCCGGGACAGTCTCTGGAAACACCATATATTTT
TRBJ2-3 | . | TRBV11-2 | TRBD2 | CASSPRGLAGVFTDTQYF | TGTGCCAGCAGCCCTAGAGGGCTAGCGGGAGTGTTTACAGATACGCAGTATTTT
TRBJ2-1 | once | TRBV11-3 | TRBD2 | CASSLASGAYNEQFF | TGTGCCAGCAGCTTAGCTAGCGGGGCCTACAATGAGCAGTTCTTC
TRBJ2-7 | once | TRBV7-2 | TRBD2 | CASSFGRGYEQYF | TGTGCCAGCAGCTTTGGGCGGGGGTACGAGCAGTACTTC
TRBJ1-5 | . | TRBV18 | TRBD1 | CASSPGQGVNQPQHF | TGTGCCAGCTCACCAGGACAGGGGGTCAATCAGCCCCAGCATTTT
TRBJ1-5 | few | TRBV2 | TRBD1 | CASGEVGQLQPQHF | TGTGCCAGTGGTGAAGTGGGACAGCTCCAGCCCCAGCATTTT
TRBJ2-5 | . | TRBV10-3 | . | CAISQGLSGETQYF | TGTGCCATCAGCCAAGGACTCAGTGGGGAGACCCAGTACTTC
TRBJ2-3 | . | TRBV18 | . | CASSPISEGGRDTQYF | TGTGCCAGCTCACCGATCTCCGAGGGTGGGCGAGATACGCAGTATTTT
TRBJ1-3 | . | TRBV21-1 | . | CASSSQGLPSGNTIYF | TGTGCCAGCAGCTCGCAGGGGCTCCCCTCTGGAAACACCATATATTTT
TRBJ2-4 | . | TRBV5-1 | TRBD2 | CASSLDGLAGPKIQYF | TGCGCCAGCAGCTTGGATGGACTAGCGGGCCCCAAGATTCAGTACTTC
TRBJ1-2 | . | TRBV6-5 | . | CASRPLDSGYGYTF | TGTGCCAGCAGGCCCCTGGACAGCGGATATGGCTACACCTTC
TRBJ1-6 | . | TRBV6-5 | . | CASSYSRSGDNSPLHF | TGTGCCAGCAGTTACTCGCGATCAGGGGATAATTCACCCCTCCACTTT
TRBJ1-1 | . | TRBV7-2 | . | CASSLSGNTEAFF | TGTGCCAGCAGCTTATCGGGGAACACTGAAGCTTTCTTT
TRBJ1-2 | . | TRBV5-1 | TRBD1 | CASSLEGTGGVSSGYTF | TGCGCCAGCAGCTTGGAAGGGACAGGGGGCGTATCATCAGGCTACACCTTC
TRBJ1-4 | few | TRBV4-3 | . | CASRPRLNSGKLFF | TGCGCCAGCAGGCCCCGACTGAACTCCGGAAAACTGTTTTTT
TRBJ2-7 | . | TRBV4-2 | TRBD2 | CASSQPAREGFYEQYF | TGTGCCAGCAGCCAACCGGCGCGGGAGGGCTTCTACGAGCAGTACTTC
TRBJ1-5 | . | TRBV28 | . | CASSRGGAPYSNQPQHF | TGTGCCAGCTCCCGCGGAGGGGCACCTTATAGCAATCAGCCCCAGCATTTT
TRBJ1-1 | . | TRBV7-9 | TRBD1 | CAGFHQGGTEAFF | TGTGCCGGGTTTCATCAGGGGGGAACTGAAGCTTTCTTT
TRBJ1-1 | . | TRBV5-1 | . | CASSLAGVRRRDTEAFF | TGCGCCAGCAGCTTGGCCGGCGTGAGAAGGCGGGACACTGAAGCTTTCTTT
TRBJ2-3 | . | TRBV27 | TRBD2 | CASSFRREASTDTQYF | TGTGCCAGCAGTTTTAGGCGGGAGGCCAGCACAGATACGCAGTATTTT
TRBJ2-1 | . | TRBV7-8 | . | CASSASGDEQFF | TGTGCCAGCAGCGCGTCGGGAGATGAGCAGTTCTTC
TRBJ1-2 | . | TRBV3-1/TRBV3-2 | . | CASSQDIRGGFGYTF | TGTGCCAGCAGCCAAGATATTAGGGGCGGCTTTGGCTACACCTTC
TRBJ1-3 | few | TRBV7-2 | . | CASSLVSKLGNTIYF | TGTGCCAGCAGCTTAGTTAGCAAGTTGGGAAACACCATATATTTT
TRBJ2-7 | . | TRBV5-6 | TRBD1 | CASSWGTGSAYEQYF | TGTGCCAGCAGCTGGGGGACAGGGAGTGCCTACGAGCAGTACTTC
TRBJ1-1 | . | TRBV9 | . | CASSVESGTEAFF | TGTGCCAGCAGCGTAGAGTCGGGAACTGAAGCTTTCTTT